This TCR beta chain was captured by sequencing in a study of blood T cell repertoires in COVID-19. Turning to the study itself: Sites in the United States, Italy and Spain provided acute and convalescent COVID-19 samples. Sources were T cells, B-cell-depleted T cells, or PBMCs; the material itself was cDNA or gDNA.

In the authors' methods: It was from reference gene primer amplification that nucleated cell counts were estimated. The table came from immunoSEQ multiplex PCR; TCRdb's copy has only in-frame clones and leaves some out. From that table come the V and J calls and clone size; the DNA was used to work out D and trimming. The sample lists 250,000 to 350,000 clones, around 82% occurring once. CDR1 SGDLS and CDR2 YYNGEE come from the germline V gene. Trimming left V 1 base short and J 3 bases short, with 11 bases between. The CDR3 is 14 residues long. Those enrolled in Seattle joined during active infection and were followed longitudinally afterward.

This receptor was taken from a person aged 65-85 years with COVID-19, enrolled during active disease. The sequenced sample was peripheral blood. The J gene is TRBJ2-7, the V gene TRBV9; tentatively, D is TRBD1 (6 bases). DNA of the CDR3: TGTGCCAGCAGCGTATCGGACAGACTCTACGAGCAGTACTTC. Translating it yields CASSVSDRLYEQYF.